The rows below give T cell receptor beta chains drawn from one sample of a study of CD8 T cells in ankylosing spondylitis. MiXCR was run by TCRdb on the 5' RACE reads, yielding one entry per CDR3 protein. The table records 120,000 or so distinct CDR3 sequences, approximately 14% of them present only once. The sample taken for sequencing was blood, either unsorted or a sorted T cell fraction (not recorded which). Receptors were obtained from a female donor with ankylosing spondylitis or in good health (not recorded which). Both conserved end residues are part of each CDR3. A D gene is named only where the DNA matches it firmly. A clone size is listed for some rows: how often the clone was seen (once, few, many), or a class if it is expanded.

j_gene: TRBJ1-2; abundance: NA; d_gene: TRBD1; v_gene: TRBV6-6; CDR3aa: CASQDRVSDGYTF; CDR3nt: TGTGCCAGCCAGGACAGGGTATCCGATGGCTACACCTTC
j_gene: TRBJ1-5; abundance: many; d_gene: NA; v_gene: TRBV3-1; CDR3aa: CASSQGPIGQPQHF; CDR3nt: TGTGCCAGCAGCCAAGGTCCCATCGGGCAGCCCCAGCATTTT
j_gene: TRBJ2-2; abundance: few; d_gene: NA; v_gene: TRBV5-1; CDR3aa: CASRPDIHTGELFF; CDR3nt: TGCGCCAGCAGGCCGGACATCCACACCGGGGAGCTGTTTTTT
j_gene: TRBJ2-3; abundance: few; d_gene: NA; v_gene: TRBV11-2; CDR3aa: CASSWDFVGASTDTQYF; CDR3nt: TGTGCCAGCAGTTGGGACTTCGTGGGGGCTAGCACAGATACGCAGTATTTT
j_gene: TRBJ1-3; abundance: few; d_gene: NA; v_gene: TRBV12-3/TRBV12-4; CDR3aa: CASSFGPVYSGNTIYF; CDR3nt: TGTGCCAGCAGTTTCGGTCCCGTATACTCTGGAAACACCATATATTTT
j_gene: TRBJ2-7; abundance: NA; d_gene: NA; v_gene: TRBV4-2; CDR3aa: CASSQGHTGGGFYEQYF; CDR3nt: TGTGCCAGCAGCCAAGGCCACACAGGGGGGGGATTTTACGAGCAGTACTTC
j_gene: TRBJ1-1; abundance: few; d_gene: NA; v_gene: TRBV5-1; CDR3aa: CASSNPQGRGAFF; CDR3nt: TGCGCCAGCAGCAACCCCCAGGGGCGCGGAGCTTTCTTT
j_gene: TRBJ1-4; abundance: many; d_gene: NA; v_gene: TRBV20-1; CDR3aa: CSASLRATNEKLFF; CDR3nt: TGCAGTGCTAGCCTCAGAGCAACTAATGAAAAACTGTTTTTT
j_gene: TRBJ1-6; abundance: many; d_gene: NA; v_gene: TRBV12-3/TRBV12-4; CDR3aa: CASSYDGNSPLHF; CDR3nt: TGTGCCAGCAGTTACGACGGGAATTCACCCCTCCACTTT
j_gene: TRBJ2-1; abundance: many; d_gene: NA; v_gene: TRBV20-1; CDR3aa: CSAPSGYYNEQFF; CDR3nt: TGCAGTGCTCCAAGCGGATACTACAATGAGCAGTTCTTC
j_gene: TRBJ2-1; abundance: few; d_gene: NA; v_gene: TRBV5-1; CDR3aa: CASSLAGARENEQFF; CDR3nt: TGCGCCAGCAGCTTGGCAGGGGCTCGGGAAAATGAGCAGTTCTTC
j_gene: TRBJ2-5; abundance: NA; d_gene: NA; v_gene: TRBV12-3/TRBV12-4; CDR3aa: CASSLHTGWETQYF; CDR3nt: TGTGCCAGCAGTCTACACACAGGGTGGGAGACCCAGTACTTC
j_gene: TRBJ2-3; abundance: many; d_gene: NA; v_gene: TRBV11-1; CDR3aa: CASSIDSTDTQYF; CDR3nt: TGTGCCAGCAGCATTGACAGTACAGATACGCAGTATTTT
j_gene: TRBJ2-4; abundance: NA; d_gene: TRBD1; v_gene: TRBV7-9; CDR3aa: CASSLGGQGRNIQYF; CDR3nt: TGTGCCAGCAGCTTAGGGGGACAGGGACGCAACATTCAGTACTTC
j_gene: TRBJ1-6; abundance: many; d_gene: TRBD1; v_gene: TRBV12-3/TRBV12-4; CDR3aa: CASSLGDSYNSPLHF; CDR3nt: TGTGCCAGCAGTTTGGGGGACAGCTATAATTCACCCCTCCACTTT
j_gene: TRBJ2-1; abundance: many; d_gene: TRBD1; v_gene: TRBV7-9; CDR3aa: CASSLDRAVYEQFF; CDR3nt: TGTGCCAGCAGCTTGGACAGGGCGGTTTATGAGCAGTTCTTC
j_gene: TRBJ2-5; abundance: few; d_gene: NA; v_gene: TRBV7-2; CDR3aa: CASSPTGSLQETQYF; CDR3nt: TGTGCCAGCAGTCCAACTGGATCCCTCCAAGAGACCCAGTACTTC
j_gene: TRBJ2-3; abundance: NA; d_gene: TRBD2; v_gene: TRBV29-1; CDR3aa: CSVVLAGVTDTQYF; CDR3nt: TGCAGCGTTGTACTAGCGGGAGTTACAGATACGCAGTATTTT
j_gene: TRBJ2-1; abundance: many; d_gene: NA; v_gene: TRBV29-1; CDR3aa: CSGIHSRGLSDEQFF; CDR3nt: TGCAGCGGGATCCATTCAAGGGGCCTATCTGATGAGCAGTTCTTC
j_gene: TRBJ2-4; abundance: many; d_gene: NA; v_gene: TRBV5-1; CDR3aa: CASSLPLTTENIQYF; CDR3nt: TGCGCCAGCAGCTTGCCCCTAACGACAGAAAACATTCAGTACTTC
j_gene: TRBJ2-3; abundance: few; d_gene: TRBD2; v_gene: TRBV5-1; CDR3aa: CASSSGGHTQYF; CDR3nt: TGCGCCAGCTCTAGCGGGGGGCATACGCAGTATTTT
j_gene: TRBJ1-4; abundance: few; d_gene: NA; v_gene: TRBV5-1; CDR3aa: CASSFDMANEKLFF; CDR3nt: TGCGCCAGCAGCTTCGACATGGCTAATGAAAAACTGTTTTTT
j_gene: TRBJ1-3; abundance: many; d_gene: NA; v_gene: TRBV12-3/TRBV12-4; CDR3aa: CASSFAGNTIYF; CDR3nt: TGTGCCAGCAGTTTCGCTGGAAACACCATATATTTT
j_gene: TRBJ1-2; abundance: few; d_gene: NA; v_gene: TRBV14; CDR3aa: CASSQQRNYGYTF; CDR3nt: TGTGCCAGCAGCCAACAGAGAAACTATGGCTACACCTTC
j_gene: TRBJ2-2; abundance: NA; d_gene: TRBD2; v_gene: TRBV5-1; CDR3aa: CASSPAGVTGELFF; CDR3nt: TGCGCCAGCAGCCCAGCGGGAGTCACCGGGGAGCTGTTTTTT
j_gene: TRBJ2-7; abundance: few; d_gene: TRBD2; v_gene: TRBV6-5; CDR3aa: CASSYTSPGLGSYEQYF; CDR3nt: TGTGCCAGCAGTTATACTTCGCCGGGACTAGGTTCCTACGAGCAGTACTTC
j_gene: TRBJ1-2; abundance: many; d_gene: NA; v_gene: TRBV28; CDR3aa: CASSSPPSLNYGYTF; CDR3nt: TGTGCCAGCAGTTCCCCCCCCAGCCTTAACTATGGCTACACCTTC
j_gene: TRBJ1-5; abundance: NA; d_gene: NA; v_gene: TRBV7-2; CDR3aa: CASSEGWKSQPQHF; CDR3nt: TGTGCCAGCAGCGAGGGGTGGAAGTCTCAGCCCCAGCATTTT
j_gene: TRBJ2-3; abundance: many; d_gene: NA; v_gene: TRBV20-1; CDR3aa: CSARASAGTDTQYF; CDR3nt: TGCAGTGCTAGAGCCTCCGCGGGCACAGATACGCAGTATTTT
j_gene: TRBJ2-5; abundance: few; d_gene: NA; v_gene: TRBV6-1; CDR3aa: CASSERPDLTSQYF; CDR3nt: TGTGCCAGCAGTGAAAGGCCAGACCTGACCTCCCAGTACTTC
j_gene: TRBJ2-7; abundance: many; d_gene: TRBD2; v_gene: TRBV2; CDR3aa: CATHSGGSYEQYF; CDR3nt: TGTGCCACCCACAGCGGGGGGTCCTACGAGCAGTACTTC
j_gene: TRBJ2-5; abundance: many; d_gene: NA; v_gene: TRBV15; CDR3aa: CATSRDRVTQYF; CDR3nt: TGTGCCACCAGCAGAGACAGGGTGACCCAGTACTTC
j_gene: TRBJ2-7; abundance: NA; d_gene: NA; v_gene: TRBV11-2; CDR3aa: CASSLGQTPYYEQYF; CDR3nt: TGTGCCAGCAGCTTAGGACAGACGCCCTACTACGAGCAGTACTTC
j_gene: TRBJ2-3; abundance: many; d_gene: TRBD2; v_gene: TRBV10-3; CDR3aa: CAISESQREVRTDTQYF; CDR3nt: TGTGCCATCAGTGAGTCTCAGCGGGAGGTTCGGACAGATACGCAGTATTTT
j_gene: TRBJ2-7; abundance: many; d_gene: NA; v_gene: TRBV5-1; CDR3aa: CASNSPGRGSEQYF; CDR3nt: TGCGCCAGCAACAGTCCGGGACGTGGCTCCGAGCAGTACTTC
j_gene: TRBJ2-7; abundance: many; d_gene: TRBD2; v_gene: TRBV10-3; CDR3aa: CAIGGTSAPAREQYF; CDR3nt: TGTGCCATCGGCGGGACTAGCGCTCCGGCCAGGGAGCAGTACTTC
j_gene: TRBJ2-1; abundance: NA; d_gene: NA; v_gene: TRBV6-1; CDR3aa: CASSEFGGQIYNEQFF; CDR3nt: TGTGCCAGCAGTGAGTTCGGCGGGCAGATCTACAATGAGCAGTTCTTC
j_gene: TRBJ2-7; abundance: once; d_gene: TRBD2; v_gene: TRBV28; CDR3aa: CASSFSLAGLSYEQYF; CDR3nt: TGTGCCAGCAGTTTCTCCCTAGCGGGACTCTCCTACGAGCAGTACTTC
j_gene: TRBJ2-7; abundance: many; d_gene: TRBD2; v_gene: TRBV5-1; CDR3aa: CASSWNYAGGPSYEQYF; CDR3nt: TGCGCCAGCAGCTGGAATTATGCGGGAGGGCCCTCCTACGAGCAGTACTTC
j_gene: TRBJ2-2; abundance: many; d_gene: TRBD2; v_gene: TRBV7-9; CDR3aa: CASSAASGNTGELFF; CDR3nt: TGTGCCAGCAGCGCCGCTAGCGGGAACACCGGGGAGCTGTTTTTT
j_gene: TRBJ1-1; abundance: NA; d_gene: NA; v_gene: TRBV21-1; CDR3aa: CASRVRSRAFSRPNTEAFF; CDR3nt: TGTGCCAGCAGGGTACGGTCCAGGGCGTTTAGTAGACCGAACACTGAAGCTTTCTTT
j_gene: TRBJ2-1; abundance: NA; d_gene: NA; v_gene: TRBV20-1; CDR3aa: CSASSGSSYNEQFF; CDR3nt: TGCAGTGCTAGTTCGGGGAGCTCCTACAATGAGCAGTTCTTC
j_gene: TRBJ2-1; abundance: many; d_gene: NA; v_gene: TRBV11-2; CDR3aa: CASSRRGSGASYNEQFF; CDR3nt: TGTGCCAGCAGCCGCCGTGGGAGCGGTGCGTCCTACAATGAGCAGTTCTTC
j_gene: TRBJ2-7; abundance: NA; d_gene: NA; v_gene: TRBV27; CDR3aa: CASSLGRTPDYEQYF; CDR3nt: TGTGCCAGCAGTTTAGGGAGGACTCCAGACTACGAGCAGTACTTC
j_gene: TRBJ2-3; abundance: many; d_gene: NA; v_gene: TRBV6-4; CDR3aa: CASSEQAVTDTQYF; CDR3nt: TGTGCCAGCAGTGAACAAGCAGTCACAGATACGCAGTATTTT
j_gene: TRBJ2-7; abundance: many; d_gene: TRBD1; v_gene: TRBV29-1; CDR3aa: CSGQGSYEQYF; CDR3nt: TGCAGCGGACAGGGCTCCTACGAGCAGTACTTC
j_gene: TRBJ1-2; abundance: few; d_gene: TRBD1; v_gene: TRBV12-3/TRBV12-4; CDR3aa: CASSRQGGFGYTF; CDR3nt: TGTGCCAGCAGCCGACAGGGGGGATTTGGCTACACCTTC
j_gene: TRBJ2-1; abundance: few; d_gene: TRBD2; v_gene: TRBV5-1; CDR3aa: CASSSGTSGSYNEQFF; CDR3nt: TGCGCCAGCAGCTCTGGGACTAGCGGATCCTACAATGAGCAGTTCTTC